The present T cell receptor (beta chain) was sequenced within a study of CD8+CD57+ T cells in acquired aplastic anemia. This CDR3 comprises 14 residues. Trimming cost V 8 bases and J 5 bases; bases outside gene matches: 9. CDR1 LNHDA and CDR2 SQIVND come from the germline V gene (reference sequence). Genomic DNA acted as the template from which TCR beta VDJ combination and CDR3 sequence profiling were carried out. Each CDR3 protein is one row after TCRdb ran MiXCR on the reads. The sample comprises 95,000 to 120,000 distinct CDR3 sequences, around 50% of which are singletons, and under 35% rests with the top ten.

Input material: sorted CD4+, CD8+, or CD8+CD57+ T cells (not recorded which) from PBMCs. This TCR was sampled from a human donor in good health, serving as a control. The V call is TRBV19, the J call TRBJ2-7; 10 nucleotides agree with TRBD1. The CDR3 sequence is CASSPGQGSHEQYF. The CDR3 DNA is TGTGCCAGTTCCCCGGGACAGGGGTCCCACGAGCAGTACTTC. Based on the CDR3 plus reference TRBV19 and TRBJ2-7, the full variable domain is DGGITQSPKYLFRKEGQNVTLSCEQNLNHDAMYWYRQDPGQGLRLIYYSQIVNDFQKGDIAEGYSVSREKKESFPLTVTSAQKNPTAFYLCASSPGQGSHEQYFGPGTRLTVT.